The clone carrying this TCR beta chain was counted between two and nine times. The antigen remains unidentified. The V end lost 3 bases, the J end lost 4 bases, and 5 bases lay between the germline ends. Germline V gives CDR1 SGHDN, CDR2 FVKESK. The CDR3 totals 12 residues. Unique molecular identifiers tagged the TCRbeta library. TCRdb analysed the PCR reads with MiXCR anew, one entry per CDR3 protein. Here the sample spans approximately 130,000 distinct CDR3 sequences, approximately 8.7% being singletons. The data derive from a study of T-cell reconstitution after alpha-beta-depleted transplantation in children. Notes on the study in general: One year after transplant, T-cell counts and diversity came mostly from newly produced T cells. For some patients, TCRbeta diversity was high at day 60 because of recipient T cells and thymic progenitors that survived.

The source of this sequence is a girl less than two years old who had a stem cell transplant for combined immunodeficiency, so the T cells may come from the graft donor. Sequenced material: PBMCs, mostly from graft donor cells, taken 180 days after TCRalphabeta/CD19-depleted stem cell transplant. The rearrangement joins TRBV14 to TRBJ2-3; tentative D call: TRBD2 (5 bases). The CDR3 region is CASSHGADTQYF. The CDR3 region has the DNA TGTGCCAGCAGCCACGGGGCAGATACGCAGTATTTT.